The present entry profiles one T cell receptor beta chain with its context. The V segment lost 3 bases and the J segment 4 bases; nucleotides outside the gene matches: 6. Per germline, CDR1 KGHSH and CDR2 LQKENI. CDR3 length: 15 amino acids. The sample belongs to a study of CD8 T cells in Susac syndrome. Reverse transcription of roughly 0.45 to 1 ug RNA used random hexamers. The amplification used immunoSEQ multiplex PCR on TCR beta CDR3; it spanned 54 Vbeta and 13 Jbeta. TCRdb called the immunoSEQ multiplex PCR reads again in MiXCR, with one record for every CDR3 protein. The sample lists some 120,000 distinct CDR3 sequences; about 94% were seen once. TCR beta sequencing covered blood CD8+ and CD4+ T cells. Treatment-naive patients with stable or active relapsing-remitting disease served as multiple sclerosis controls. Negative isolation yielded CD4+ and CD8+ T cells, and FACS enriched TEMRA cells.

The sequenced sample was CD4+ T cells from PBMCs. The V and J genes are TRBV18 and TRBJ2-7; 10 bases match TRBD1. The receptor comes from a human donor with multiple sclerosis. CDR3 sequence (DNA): TGTGCCAGCTCACCCCCCGGGACAGGGGCGTACGAGCAGTACTTC. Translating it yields CASSPPGTGAYEQYF. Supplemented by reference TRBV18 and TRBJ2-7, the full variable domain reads NAGVMQNPRHLVRRRGQEARLRCSPMKGHSHVYWYRQLPEEGLKFMVYLQKENIIDESGMPKERFSAEFPKEGPSILRIQQVVRGDSAAYFCASSPPGTGAYEQYFGPGTRLTVT.